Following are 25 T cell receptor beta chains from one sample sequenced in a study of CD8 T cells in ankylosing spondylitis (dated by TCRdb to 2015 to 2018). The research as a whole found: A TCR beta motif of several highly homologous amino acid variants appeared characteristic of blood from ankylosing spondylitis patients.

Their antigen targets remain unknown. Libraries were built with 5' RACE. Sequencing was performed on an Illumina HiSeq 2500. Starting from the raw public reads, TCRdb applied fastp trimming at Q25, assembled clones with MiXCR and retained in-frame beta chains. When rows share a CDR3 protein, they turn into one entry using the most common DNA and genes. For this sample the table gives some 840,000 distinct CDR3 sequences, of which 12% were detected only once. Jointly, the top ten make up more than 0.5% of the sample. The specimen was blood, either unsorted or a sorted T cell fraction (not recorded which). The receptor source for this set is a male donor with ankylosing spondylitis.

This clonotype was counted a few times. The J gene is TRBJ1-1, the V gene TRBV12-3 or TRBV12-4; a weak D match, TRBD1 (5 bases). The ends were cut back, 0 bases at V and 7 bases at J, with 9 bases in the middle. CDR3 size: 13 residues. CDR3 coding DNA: TGTGCCAGCAGTTTAGCGCTCGGGGGTGAAGCTTTCTTT. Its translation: CASSLALGGEAFF.

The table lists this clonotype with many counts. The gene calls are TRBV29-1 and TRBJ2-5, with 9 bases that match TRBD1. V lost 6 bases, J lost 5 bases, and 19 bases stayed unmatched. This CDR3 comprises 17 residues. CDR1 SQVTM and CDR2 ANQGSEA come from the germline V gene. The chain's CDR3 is CSVLTKPGQGYWETQYF. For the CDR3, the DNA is TGCAGCGTCTTAACCAAACCGGGACAGGGATATTGGGAGACCCAGTACTTC.

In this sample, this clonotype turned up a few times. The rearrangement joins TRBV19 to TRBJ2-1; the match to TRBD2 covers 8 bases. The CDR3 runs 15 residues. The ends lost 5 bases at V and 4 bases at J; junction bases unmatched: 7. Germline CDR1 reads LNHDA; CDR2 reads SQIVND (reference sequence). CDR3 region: CASSPRGRRYNEQFF. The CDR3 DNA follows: TGTGCCAGTAGTCCCCGCGGGAGGAGGTACAATGAGCAGTTCTTC.

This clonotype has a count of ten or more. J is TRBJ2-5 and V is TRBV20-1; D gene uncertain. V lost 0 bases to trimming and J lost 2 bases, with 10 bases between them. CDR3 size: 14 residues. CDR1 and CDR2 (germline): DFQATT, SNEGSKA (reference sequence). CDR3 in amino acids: CSARDSGGQETQYF. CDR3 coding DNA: TGCAGTGCTAGAGATTCGGGCGGACAAGAGACCCAGTACTTC.

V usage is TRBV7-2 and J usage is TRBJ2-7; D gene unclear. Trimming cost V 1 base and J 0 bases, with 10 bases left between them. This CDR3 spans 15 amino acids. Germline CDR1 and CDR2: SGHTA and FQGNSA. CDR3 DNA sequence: TGTGCCAGCAGCTTAGTGAGTACGAGCTCCTACGAGCAGTACTTC. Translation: CASSLVSTSSYEQYF.

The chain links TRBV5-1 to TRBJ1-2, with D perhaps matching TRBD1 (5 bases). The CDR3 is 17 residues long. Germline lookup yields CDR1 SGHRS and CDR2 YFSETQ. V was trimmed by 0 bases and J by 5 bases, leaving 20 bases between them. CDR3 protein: CASSLAYRGARSYGYTF. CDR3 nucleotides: TGCGCCAGCAGCTTGGCCTATAGGGGCGCTCGAAGTTATGGCTACACCTTC.

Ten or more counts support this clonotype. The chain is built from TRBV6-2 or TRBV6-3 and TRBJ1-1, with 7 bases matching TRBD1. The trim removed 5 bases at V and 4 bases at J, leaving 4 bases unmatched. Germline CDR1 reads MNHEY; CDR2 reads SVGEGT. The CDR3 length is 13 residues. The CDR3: CASSRQGSTEAFF. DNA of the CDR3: TGTGCCAGCAGTCGACAGGGTAGCACTGAAGCTTTCTTT.

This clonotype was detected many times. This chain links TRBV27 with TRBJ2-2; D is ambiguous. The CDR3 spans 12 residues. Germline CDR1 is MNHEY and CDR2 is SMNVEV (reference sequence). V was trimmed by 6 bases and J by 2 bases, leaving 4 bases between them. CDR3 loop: CASSHNTGELFF. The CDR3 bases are TGTGCCAGCAGCCATAACACCGGGGAGCTGTTTTTT.

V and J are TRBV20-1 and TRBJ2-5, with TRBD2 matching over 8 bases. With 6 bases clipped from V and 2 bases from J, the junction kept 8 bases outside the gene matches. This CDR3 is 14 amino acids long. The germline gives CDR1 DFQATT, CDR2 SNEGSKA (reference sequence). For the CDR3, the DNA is TGCAGTGCCTTCCCCACTAGCGGTCAAGAGACCCAGTACTTC. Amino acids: CSAFPTSGQETQYF.

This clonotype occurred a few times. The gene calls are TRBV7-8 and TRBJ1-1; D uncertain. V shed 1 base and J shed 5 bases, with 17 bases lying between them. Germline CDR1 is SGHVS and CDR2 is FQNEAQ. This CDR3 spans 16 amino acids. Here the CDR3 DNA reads TGTGCCAGCAGCTTAGTTGTAGGGCGGGGTAAAACTGAAGCTTTCTTT. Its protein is CASSLVVGRGKTEAFF.

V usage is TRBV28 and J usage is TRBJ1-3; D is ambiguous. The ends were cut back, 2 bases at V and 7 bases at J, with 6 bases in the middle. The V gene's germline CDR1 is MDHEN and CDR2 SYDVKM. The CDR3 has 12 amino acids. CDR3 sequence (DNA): TGTGCCAGCAGTTTACGGCACAACACCATATATTTT. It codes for CASSLRHNTIYF.

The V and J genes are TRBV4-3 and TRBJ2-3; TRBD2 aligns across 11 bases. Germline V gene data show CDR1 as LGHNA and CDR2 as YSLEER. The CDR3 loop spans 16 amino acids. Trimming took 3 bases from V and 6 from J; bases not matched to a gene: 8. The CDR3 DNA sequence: TGCGCCAGCAGCCACTTACTAGCGGGAGTCGCGGATACGCAGTATTTT. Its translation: CASSHLLAGVADTQYF.

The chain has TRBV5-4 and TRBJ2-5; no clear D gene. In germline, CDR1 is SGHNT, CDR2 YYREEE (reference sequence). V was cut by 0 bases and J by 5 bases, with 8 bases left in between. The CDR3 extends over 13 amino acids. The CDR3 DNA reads TGTGCCAGCAGCTTGGGGTCGACGGAGACCCAGTACTTC. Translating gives CASSLGSTETQYF.

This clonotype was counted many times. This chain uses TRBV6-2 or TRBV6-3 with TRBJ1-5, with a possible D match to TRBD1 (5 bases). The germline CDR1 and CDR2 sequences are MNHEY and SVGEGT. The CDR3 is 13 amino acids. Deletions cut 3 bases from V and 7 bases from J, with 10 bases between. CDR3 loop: CASSYQGDQPQHF. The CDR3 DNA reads TGTGCCAGCAGTTATCAAGGGGACCAGCCCCAGCATTTT.

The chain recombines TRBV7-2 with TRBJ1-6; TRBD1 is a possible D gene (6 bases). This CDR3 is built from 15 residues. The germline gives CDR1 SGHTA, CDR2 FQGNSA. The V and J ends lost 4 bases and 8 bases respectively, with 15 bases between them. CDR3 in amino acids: CASSSIQGRDSPLHF. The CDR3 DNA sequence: TGTGCCAGCAGCTCAATCCAGGGGAGAGATTCACCCCTCCACTTT.

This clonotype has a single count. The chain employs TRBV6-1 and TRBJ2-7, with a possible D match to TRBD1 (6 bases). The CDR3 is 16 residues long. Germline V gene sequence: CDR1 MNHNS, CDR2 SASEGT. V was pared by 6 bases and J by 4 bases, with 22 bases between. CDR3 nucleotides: TGTGCCAGCAGCAAACGCCCTATCGGCCAGGGGTACGAGCAGTACTTC. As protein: CASSKRPIGQGYEQYF.

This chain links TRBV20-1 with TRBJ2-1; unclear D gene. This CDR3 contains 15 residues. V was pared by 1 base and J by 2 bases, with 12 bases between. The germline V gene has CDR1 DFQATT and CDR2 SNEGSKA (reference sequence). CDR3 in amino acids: CSARAPTLPYNEQFF. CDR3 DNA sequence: TGCAGTGCTAGAGCCCCGACCCTCCCCTACAATGAGCAGTTCTTC.

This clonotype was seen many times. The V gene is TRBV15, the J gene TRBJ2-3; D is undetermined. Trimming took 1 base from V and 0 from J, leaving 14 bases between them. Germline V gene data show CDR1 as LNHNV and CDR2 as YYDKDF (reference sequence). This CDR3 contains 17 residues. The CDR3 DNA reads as TGTGCCACCAGCAGAGTCCCATATGGAGTAAGCACAGATACGCAGTATTTT. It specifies CATSRVPYGVSTDTQYF.

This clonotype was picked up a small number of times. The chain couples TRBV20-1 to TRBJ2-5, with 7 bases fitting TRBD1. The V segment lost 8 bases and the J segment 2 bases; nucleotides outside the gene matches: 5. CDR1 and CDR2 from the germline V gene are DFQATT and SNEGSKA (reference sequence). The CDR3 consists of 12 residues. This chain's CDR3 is CSKGTAQETQYF. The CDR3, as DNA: TGCAGTAAAGGGACAGCACAAGAGACCCAGTACTTC.

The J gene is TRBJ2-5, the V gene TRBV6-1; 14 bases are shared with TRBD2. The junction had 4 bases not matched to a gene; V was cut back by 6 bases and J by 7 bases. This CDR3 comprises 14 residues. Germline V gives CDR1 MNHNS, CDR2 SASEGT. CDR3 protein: CASRTGLAGGTQYF. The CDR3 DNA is TGTGCCAGCAGGACAGGACTAGCGGGAGGGACCCAGTACTTC.

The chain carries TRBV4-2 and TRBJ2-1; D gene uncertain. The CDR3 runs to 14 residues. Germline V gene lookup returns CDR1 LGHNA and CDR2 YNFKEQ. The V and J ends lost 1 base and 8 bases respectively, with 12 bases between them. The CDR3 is CASSQVSSTYEQFF. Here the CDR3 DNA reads TGTGCCAGCAGCCAAGTTTCTAGTACCTATGAGCAGTTCTTC.

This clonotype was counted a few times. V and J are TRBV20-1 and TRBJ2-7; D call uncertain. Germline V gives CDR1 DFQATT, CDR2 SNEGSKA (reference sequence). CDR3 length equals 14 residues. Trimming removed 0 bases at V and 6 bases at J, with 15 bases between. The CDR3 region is CSARDLGVAGEQYF. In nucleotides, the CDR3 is TGCAGTGCTAGAGATCTTGGAGTAGCAGGCGAGCAGTACTTC.

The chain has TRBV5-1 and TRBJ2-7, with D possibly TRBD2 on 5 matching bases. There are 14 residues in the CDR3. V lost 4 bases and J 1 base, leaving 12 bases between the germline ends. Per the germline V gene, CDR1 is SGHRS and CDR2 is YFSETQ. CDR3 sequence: CASSPGSISYEQYF. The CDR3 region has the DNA TGCGCCAGCAGCCCGGGGAGCATTTCCTACGAGCAGTACTTC.

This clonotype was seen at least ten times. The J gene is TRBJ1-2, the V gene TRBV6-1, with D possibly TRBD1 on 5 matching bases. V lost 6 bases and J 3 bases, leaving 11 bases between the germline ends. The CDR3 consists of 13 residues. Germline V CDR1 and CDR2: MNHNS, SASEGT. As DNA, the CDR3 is TGTGCCAGCAGGCAGGGTTGGGACTATGGCTACACCTTC. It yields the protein CASRQGWDYGYTF.

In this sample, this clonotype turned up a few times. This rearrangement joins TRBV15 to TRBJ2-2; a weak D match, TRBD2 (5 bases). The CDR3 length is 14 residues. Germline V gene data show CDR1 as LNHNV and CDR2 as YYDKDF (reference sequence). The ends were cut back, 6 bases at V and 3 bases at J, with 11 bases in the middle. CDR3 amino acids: CATRASHYTGELFF. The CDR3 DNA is TGTGCCACCAGGGCTAGCCATTACACCGGGGAGCTGTTTTTT.